Listed below are T cell receptor beta chains from one sample, sequenced in a study of control samples from healthy donors and cancer patients. Sequencing used immunoSEQ multiplex PCR; TCRdb keeps in-frame clones, though not all of them. The sample comprises over 80,000 clones, 91% of which are singletons, and less than 20% rests with the top ten. The source material was blood. These TCRs come from a man in his thirties or forties in good health. CDR3s include the opening cysteine and the closing phenylalanine or tryptophan. The order of the fields is V gene, D gene, J gene, clone size, CDR3 DNA, CDR3 protein. D genes are given only for firm matches. For some rows the clone size is stated as once, few or many, or as a class when expanded; others skip it.

TRBV2	TRBD2	TRBJ2-1	.	TGTGCCAGCAGACCTGGACTAGACCTCTCGGAGTTCTTC	CASRPGLDLSEFF
TRBV5-4	TRBD1	TRBJ1-1	.	TGTGCCAGCAGTATGTGGGACAGGCGGAACACTGAAGCTTTCTTT	CASSMWDRRNTEAFF
TRBV7-2	TRBD2	TRBJ2-3	.	TGTGCCAGCAGCTTAGTAGCGGGAGGAGGGACAGATACGCAGTATTTT	CASSLVAGGGTDTQYF
TRBV5-5	TRBD2	TRBJ2-7	.	TGTGCCAGCAGCCCAGGACCGGGGGGCTCCTACGAGCAGTACTTC	CASSPGPGGSYEQYF
TRBV28	TRBD1	TRBJ1-4	.	TGTGCCAGCAGTTTACCAAACAGGGGGCAGAAACTGTTTTTT	CASSLPNRGQKLFF
TRBV9	.	TRBJ2-3	.	TGTGCCAGCAGCGTAGAGGCTAGCGGCACAGATACGCAGTATTTT	CASSVEASGTDTQYF
TRBV5-1	.	TRBJ1-2	.	TGCGCCAGCAGCTACGGGGGGAGCGACTATGGCTACACCTTC	CASSYGGSDYGYTF
TRBV5-4	TRBD1	TRBJ2-2	.	TGTGCCAGCAGAACAGGGGGCGCCAGCGGGGAGCTGTTTTTT	CASRTGGASGELFF
TRBV7-9	.	TRBJ2-5	.	TGTGCCAGCAGCTTTCAGGGACCCCAAGAGACCCAGTACTTC	CASSFQGPQETQYF
TRBV5-6	.	TRBJ1-2	once	TGTGCCAGCAGCTTGGGGGGGAGAGTGCATGGCTACACCTTC	CASSLGGRVHGYTF
TRBV4-1	TRBD1	TRBJ1-2	.	TGCGCCAGCAGCCAAGACGGGGACAGGGGGAAACTCTTC	CASSQDGDRGKLF
TRBV14	.	TRBJ2-7	.	TGTGCCAGCAGCCTACAAGGGGGGGACGAGCAGTACTTC	CASSLQGGDEQYF
TRBV11-3	.	TRBJ2-1	.	TGTGCCAGCAGCTCTAGCGTGGCGGACAATGAGCAGTTCTTC	CASSSSVADNEQFF
TRBV19	TRBD2	TRBJ2-1	.	TGTGCCAGTAGTATCCCGAGCGGGGGAGGCAATGAGCAGTTCTTC	CASSIPSGGGNEQFF
TRBV6-5	.	TRBJ2-3	.	TGTGCCAGCAGTTACTCGGGTGGCGCTGGCACAGATACGCAGTATTTT	CASSYSGGAGTDTQYF
TRBV2	TRBD1	TRBJ1-1	.	TGTGCCGGACGACAGGGAAACACTGAAGCTTTCTTT	CAGRQGNTEAFF